These 22 T cell receptor beta chains share one sample of origin, sequenced in a study of cytomegalovirus exposure and HLA in healthy donors. Primers included in the PCR were 60 Vbeta and 13 Jbeta primers. Only in-frame clones appear in the TCRdb table, and some are missing; sequencing was by immunoSEQ multiplex PCR. This table has approximately 150,000 clones, 55% to 75% appearing once. Sequenced input: PBMCs. The receptors shown here come from a woman aged 55-70 years in good health and CMV-seropositive.

The J gene is TRBJ2-7, the V gene TRBV4-3, with 8 positions matching TRBD2. Germline V gives CDR1 LGHNA, CDR2 YSLEER. The CDR3 extends over 15 amino acids. Trimming cost V 1 base and J 7 bases; bases outside gene matches: 9. CDR3 residues: CASSQGQQREREQYF. Written as DNA, the CDR3 is TGCGCCAGCAGCCAAGGCCAACAGCGGGAGCGAGAGCAGTACTTC.

J is TRBJ1-5 and V is TRBV7-2, with 8 positions matching TRBD1. This CDR3 has 13 residues. CDR1 is SGHTA and CDR2 is FQGNSA in the germline V gene. Trimming took 3 bases from V and 6 from J; bases not matched to a gene: 1. In nucleotides, the CDR3 is TGTGCCAGCAGCTTGACAGGGGCTCAGCCCCAGCATTTT. This encodes CASSLTGAQPQHF.

The CDR3 loop is CASSSGTGSYEQYF. The CDR3 nucleotides are TGTGCCAGCAGTTCCGGGACAGGGTCTTACGAGCAGTACTTC. V is TRBV28 and J is TRBJ2-7; 9 bases align to TRBD1. CDR1 and CDR2 from the germline V gene are MDHEN and SYDVKM. Trimming removed 4 bases from V and 4 bases from J; junction bases left unmatched: 5. The CDR3 is made up of 14 amino acids.

This sequence joins TRBV27 and TRBJ2-3; 7 bases match TRBD1. The germline V gene encodes CDR1 MNHEY and CDR2 SMNVEV (reference sequence). V dropped 2 bases and J dropped 0; count of bases not matched to a gene: 14. The CDR3 is made up of 19 amino acids. The CDR3: CASSLRPLGTAPSTDTQYF. In nucleotides, the CDR3 is TGTGCCAGCAGTTTAAGACCCCTCGGGACAGCGCCTAGCACAGATACGCAGTATTTT.

This rearrangement joins TRBV18 to TRBJ2-3; 10 bases fit TRBD2. CDR1 is KGHSH and CDR2 is LQKENI in the germline V gene. The CDR3 sequence is 16 residues long. J gave up 1 base and V 3 bases, and 4 bases lay outside the gene matches. As DNA, the CDR3 is TGTGCCAGCTCACCGGTCGGGACTAGCGGCACAGATACGCAGTATTTT. Its translation: CASSPVGTSGTDTQYF.

V and J are TRBV5-4 and TRBJ2-7, with TRBD1 identical over 7 bases. Germline CDR1 SGHNT, CDR2 YYREEE (reference sequence). With 6 bases clipped from V and 5 bases from J, the junction kept 5 bases outside the gene matches. This CDR3 is built from 12 residues. CDR3 sequence: CASTQGDNEQYF. The CDR3 DNA is TGTGCCAGCACCCAGGGGGACAACGAGCAGTACTTC.

J is TRBJ2-7 and V is TRBV5-1, with 10 bases matching TRBD2. After removal of 1 base from V and 3 bases from J, the junction contained 1 base not matched to a gene. CDR1 is SGHRS and CDR2 is YFSETQ in the germline V gene. The CDR3 is made up of 14 amino acids. Written as DNA, the CDR3 is TGCGCCAGCAGCTTGACTAGCGGGAACTACGAGCAGTACTTC. The encoded protein is CASSLTSGNYEQYF.

This rearrangement joins TRBV7-8 to TRBJ2-7; a possible D gene is TRBD1 (5 bases). This CDR3 has 14 amino acids. Trimming cost V 1 base and J 6 bases, with 13 bases left between them. Looked up from germline, CDR1 is SGHVS and CDR2 is FQNEAQ. This CDR3 reads CASSLGVQGGEQYF. DNA of the CDR3: TGTGCCAGCAGCTTAGGGGTTCAGGGTGGCGAGCAGTACTTC.

The J gene is TRBJ2-1, the V gene TRBV5-6; 7 bases are shared with TRBD2. CDR3 length: 17 residues. Per the germline V gene, CDR1 is SGHDT and CDR2 is YYEEEE. V was clipped by 0 bases and J by 0 bases; unmatched bases: 6. CDR3 region: CASSLGDYGSSYNEQFF. In DNA form, the CDR3 reads TGTGCCAGCAGCTTGGGGGACTACGGGAGCTCCTACAATGAGCAGTTCTTC. Filled out from reference TRBV5-6 and TRBJ2-1, the complete variable domain reads DAGVTQSPTHLIKTRGQQVTLRCSPKSGHDTVSWYQQALGQGPQFIFQYYEEEERQRGNFPDRFSGHQFPNYSSELNVNALLLGDSALYLCASSLGDYGSSYNEQFFGPGTRLTVL.

The sample holds a few counts of this clone. CDR3 nucleotide sequence: TGTGCCACCAGCACAGGCCCTGGCGGGAGGGTCGGGGATACGCAGTATTTT. It translates to CATSTGPGGRVGDTQYF. The J gene is TRBJ2-3, the V gene TRBV15; TRBD2 matches at 9 bases. The junction had 14 bases not matched to a gene; V was cut back by 4 bases and J by 6 bases. Germline CDR1 and CDR2: LNHNV and YYDKDF (reference sequence). The CDR3 runs 17 residues. Combining the CDR3 with reference TRBV15 and TRBJ2-3 gives the whole variable domain DAMVIQNPRYQVTQFGKPVTLSCSQTLNHNVMYWYQQKSSQAPKLLFHYYDKDFNNEADTPDNFQSRRPNTSFCFLDIRSPGLGDTAMYLCATSTGPGGRVGDTQYFGPGTRLTVL.

This clone has only a few counts. The chain employs TRBV5-4 and TRBJ2-1; 10 bases are a match to TRBD2. CDR1 SGHNT and CDR2 YYREEE come from the germline V gene (reference sequence). V was pared by 4 bases and J by 8 bases, with 3 bases of the junction left unmatched. The CDR3 is made up of 13 amino acids. The CDR3 nucleotides are TGTGCCAGCAGCGTTAGCGGGAGGTATGAGCAGTTCTTC. Translating it yields CASSVSGRYEQFF. Based on the CDR3 plus reference TRBV5-4 and TRBJ2-1, the full variable domain is ETGVTQSPTHLIKTRGQQVTLRCSSQSGHNTVSWYQQALGQGPQFIFQYYREEENGRGNFPPRFSGLQFPNYSSELNVNALELDDSALYLCASSVSGRYEQFFGPGTRLTVL.

The chain has TRBV28 and TRBJ2-2; 8 bases are shared with TRBD2. There are 13 residues in the CDR3. Trimming at V came to 7 bases and at J to 6 bases, leaving 4 bases not matched to a gene. The germline V gene has CDR1 MDHEN and CDR2 SYDVKM. CDR3 loop: CASIASGPGELFF. DNA of the CDR3: TGTGCCAGCATAGCTAGCGGGCCCGGGGAGCTGTTTTTT.

This clone was seen a handful of times. The V and J genes are TRBV11-2 and TRBJ2-7; 9 nucleotides agree with TRBD2. The junction had 4 bases not matched to a gene; V was cut back by 4 bases and J by 6 bases. CDR3 length: 13 residues. The germline CDR1 and CDR2 sequences are SGHAT and FQNNGV. Here the CDR3 reads CASSSGTSREQYF. The CDR3 coding sequence is TGTGCCAGCAGCTCCGGGACTAGCCGCGAGCAGTACTTC.

The chain recombines TRBV4-2 with TRBJ1-1; the D gene is possibly TRBD1 (5 bases). CDR1 LGHNA and CDR2 YNFKEQ come from the germline V gene. The CDR3 is 12 residues long. V lost 0 bases, J lost 7 bases, and 6 bases lay in between. CDR3 sequence (DNA): TGTGCCAGCAGCCAAGAGGGGGGTGAAGCTTTCTTT. This encodes CASSQEGGEAFF.

This clone was found once. Other DNA sequences within the sample encode an identical CDR3. V is TRBV4-3 and J is TRBJ1-1; D not resolved. Between the trimmed V and J ends, which lost 0 bases and 1 base, there was a span of 3 bases. Germline CDR1 LGHNA, CDR2 YSLEER. There are 13 residues in the CDR3. CDR3 bases: TGCGCCAGCAGCCAAGATAGGAACACTGAAGCTTTCTTT. This sequence encodes CASSQDRNTEAFF.

The chain employs TRBV28 and TRBJ2-5; D may be TRBD2 (5 bases). TRBJ2-7 matches the DNA end more closely, so the J call is doubtful. The V gene's germline CDR1 is MDHEN and CDR2 SYDVKM. The CDR3 spans 17 residues. The CDR3 bases are TGTGCCAGCAGTTCCCTGGATTCAACCCGAGGGAGCTACGAGCAGTACTTC. It is translated as CASSSLDSTRGSYEQYF.

Only a few counts were recorded for this clone. The V and J genes are TRBV19 and TRBJ1-4; 7 positions agree with TRBD1. The CDR3 covers 15 residues. Losses at the gene ends were 2 bases for V and 7 bases for J; bases not matched to a gene: 7. The germline V gene encodes CDR1 LNHDA and CDR2 SQIVND (reference sequence). CDR3 nucleotide sequence: TGTGCCAGTAGTATATGGGGGACAGAACGTGAAAAACTGTTTTTT. Amino acid sequence: CASSIWGTEREKLFF.

Details on this clone: This specimen includes other DNA sequences encoding the same CDR3. This chain uses TRBV28 with TRBJ1-2; 7 nucleotides agree with TRBD1. The CDR3 spans 15 residues. In germline, CDR1 is MDHEN, CDR2 SYDVKM. V trimming: 5 bases; J trimming: 3 bases; junction bases outside the gene matches: 9. The chain's CDR3 is CASSLRTGRDYGYTF. The CDR3 DNA follows: TGTGCCAGCAGTCTTCGGACAGGTCGAGACTATGGCTACACCTTC.

This clone was counted a few times. The chain employs TRBV7-9 and TRBJ2-5; no clear D. The last part of the DNA fits TRBJ2-7 better; the J call may be wrong. This CDR3 is 12 amino acids long. The germline V gene has CDR1 SEHNR and CDR2 FQNEAQ (reference sequence). CDR3 nucleotides: TGTGCCAGCAGCTTAGTCGCCTACGAGCAGTACTTC. Protein: CASSLVAYEQYF.

This clone came up once. The chain carries TRBV6-1 and TRBJ2-7; D is perhaps TRBD2 (5 bases). Per germline, CDR1 MNHNS and CDR2 SASEGT. The CDR3 runs 17 residues. V was shortened by 2 bases and J by 4 bases, with 21 bases between the two germline ends. The CDR3 protein is CASSEMGFSIEGYEQYF. The CDR3 DNA sequence: TGTGCCAGCAGTGAAATGGGGTTCTCAATTGAGGGATACGAGCAGTACTTC.

The V gene is TRBV9, the J gene TRBJ2-1; 9 nucleotides line up with TRBD1. The V and J ends lost 7 bases and 10 bases, in that order; junction bases with no gene match: 12. Germline CDR1 SGDLS, CDR2 YYNGEE. This CDR3 contains 14 residues. The CDR3 sequence: CASGREQGAAEQFF. The DNA for the CDR3 is TGTGCCAGCGGGAGGGAACAGGGGGCAGCCGAGCAGTTCTTC.

This CDR3 is CASSPSAGGSSGSEQYF. The CDR3 DNA follows: TGTGCCAGCAGCCCCTCAGCGGGAGGTTCTTCCGGGAGCGAGCAGTACTTC. The chain carries TRBV14 and TRBJ2-7, with 9 bases that match TRBD2. J was trimmed by 6 bases and V by 4 bases; bases with no gene match: 16. The CDR3 is 17 amino acids. The germline gives CDR1 SGHDN, CDR2 FVKESK.